The 25 T cell receptor beta chains reported below all come from one sample, sequenced in a study of blood T cells in healthy people across ages (dated by TCRdb to between 2014 and 2017). Library preparation was by 5' RACE. Reads for this sample came from an Illumina HiSeq 2500. A second PCR of roughly 6 to 11 cycles was run with a J-beta primer mix and a sample-barcoded 5' primer. TCRdb reanalyzed the raw reads on its own, using fastp at Q25 for trimming and MiXCR for clone calling, and kept in-frame beta chains. All rows with the same CDR3 protein become a single entry with the most common DNA and genes. The table for this sample lists about a million distinct CDR3 sequences; less than 45% of them were counted only once. About 12% of the sample belongs to the ten largest clones. The sample taken for sequencing was blood. The receptors shown here come from a man between 18 and 29 years old in good health.

The CDR3 sequence is CSAVTGAPSPLHF. The CDR3 bases are TGCAGTGCTGTAACAGGGGCCCCATCACCCCTCCACTTT. V usage is TRBV20-1 and J usage is TRBJ1-6, with 7 bases aligning to TRBD1. The V segment lost 5 bases and the J segment 10 bases; nucleotides outside the gene matches: 8. Germline V gives CDR1 DFQATT, CDR2 SNEGSKA (reference sequence). The CDR3 is made up of 13 amino acids.

Of note for this clonotype: At one end, the junction sequence differs from germline, possibly due to a read error. The chain carries TRBV27 and TRBJ2-7; possibly TRBD1 for D (6 bases). The end of the DNA fits TRBJ2-5 better, so the J call may be wrong. CDR3 size: 14 residues. Germline V gene sequence: CDR1 MNHEY, CDR2 SMNVEV (reference sequence). The CDR3 spells CAGSLSRDIGTQYF. In DNA form, the CDR3 reads TGTGCCGGCAGTCTATCCCGGGACATAGGGACCCAGTACTTC.

In regard to this clonotype: With a much larger clone just one base away, this may be a read error. The J gene is TRBJ2-5, the V gene TRBV29-1; TRBD2 agrees at 9 bases. This CDR3 comprises 15 residues. CDR1 is SQVTM, CDR2 ANQGSEA, per germline. V dropped 4 bases and J dropped 11; count of bases not matched to a gene: 17. The CDR3 is CSVVGGGDTYNEQYF. CDR3 sequence (DNA): TGCAGCGTTGTCGGCGGGGGGGATACCTACAATGAGCAGTACTTC.

The rearrangement uses TRBV20-1 and TRBJ2-3; TRBD2 matches 11 bases. The CDR3 sequence is 15 residues long. CDR1 and CDR2 from the germline V gene are DFQATT and SNEGSKA (reference sequence). V shed 6 bases and J 6 bases; nucleotides not matched to a gene: 11. The CDR3 DNA follows: TGCAGTGCGATTGGACTAGCGGGTTCGGGGGATACGCAGTATTTT. Amino acid sequence: CSAIGLAGSGDTQYF.

This clonotype was seen only a few times. J is TRBJ1-2 and V is TRBV5-1, with D hard to call. Germline V lookup: CDR1 SGHRS, CDR2 YFSETQ. Trimming took off 2 bases at V and 2 bases at J, with 7 bases between the two ends. The CDR3 contains 13 residues. The CDR3, as DNA: TGCGCCAGCAGCTTTGACACCAACTATGGCTACACCTTC. Protein product: CASSFDTNYGYTF.

The chain couples TRBV4-3 to TRBJ2-3, with TRBD1 as a possible D gene (6 bases). Germline-derived CDR1 and CDR2 are LGHNA and YSLEER. V was shortened by 4 bases and J by 2 bases, with 16 bases between the two germline ends. The CDR3 has 16 amino acids. The CDR3 loop is CASSLRQERSTDTQYF. The CDR3 region has the DNA TGCGCCAGCAGCCTGAGACAGGAAAGATCCACAGATACGCAGTATTTT.

Comment on this clonotype: This may stem from a read error, because a much larger clone lies one nucleotide away. This rearrangement joins TRBV29-1 to TRBJ1-1; TRBD1 might be the D (5 bases). The CDR3 totals 10 residues. V shed 5 bases and J shed 11 bases, with 12 bases lying between them. Germline lookup yields CDR1 SQVTM and CDR2 ANQGSEA. CDR3 coding DNA: TGCAGCGTTTTTTTAGGGGCTGCTTTCTTT. Amino acids: CSVFLGAAFF.

Notes on this clonotype: A junction end diverges from the germline sequence, so it may reflect a read error. V and J are TRBV7-2 and TRBJ2-1; no firm D call. The CDR3 sequence is 14 residues long. Germline V gene sequence: CDR1 SGHTA, CDR2 FQGNSA. The CDR3 loop is CSSSLLSSYNEQFF. CDR3 bases: TGTTCCAGCAGCCTCCTCAGCTCCTACAATGAGCAGTTCTTC.

This clonotype showed up just a few times. The V gene is TRBV29-1, the J gene TRBJ1-5, with TRBD1 matching over 7 bases. V trimming: 6 bases; J trimming: 4 bases; junction bases outside the gene matches: 3. Germline assignment: CDR1 SQVTM and CDR2 ANQGSEA. The CDR3 has 12 residues. The chain's CDR3 is CSVGTANQPQHF. The CDR3 nucleotides read TGCAGCGTCGGGACAGCTAATCAGCCCCAGCATTTT.

This clonotype has a single count. The chain carries TRBV29-1 and TRBJ2-5, with D perhaps being TRBD1 or TRBD2 (6 bases each). Trimming left V 7 bases short and J 5 bases short, with 23 bases between. The germline V gene has CDR1 SQVTM and CDR2 ANQGSEA. This CDR3 spans 15 amino acids. The CDR3 DNA follows: TGCAGCGAAGGAGGGGGATACGGCGCCGGGGAGACCCAGTACTTC. Protein product: CSEGGGYGAGETQYF.

This clonotype turned up a few times. The rearrangement links TRBV20-1 to TRBJ1-1; D unresolved. Trimming shortened V by 1 base and J by 3 bases, and 12 bases separated the two germline ends. CDR1 and CDR2 from the germline V gene are DFQATT and SNEGSKA (reference sequence). This CDR3 is 14 amino acids long. CDR3 sequence (DNA): TGCAGTGCTAGAGGGGGTATCGTGGACACTGAAGCTTTCTTT. Encoded protein: CSARGGIVDTEAFF.

This clonotype was found a few times. The chain recombines TRBV10-3 with TRBJ1-1, with no clear D. Trimming pared 8 bases from V and 1 base from J, leaving 8 bases between. The CDR3 sequence is 12 residues long. The germline V gene has CDR1 ENHRY and CDR2 SYGVKD. The CDR3 loop reads CAIGRENTEAFF. In nucleotides, the CDR3 is TGTGCCATCGGTAGGGAGAACACTGAAGCTTTCTTT.

This clonotype was seen a handful of times. The chain recombines TRBV3-1 with TRBJ1-4; no clear D. This CDR3 has 14 amino acids. Trimming pared 3 bases from V and 7 bases from J, leaving 12 bases between. Germline V gene data show CDR1 as LGHDT and CDR2 as YNNKEL (reference sequence). The CDR3 DNA is TGTGCCAGCAGCCAGGTAGAGGGAGGTGAAAAACTGTTTTTT. Translating gives CASSQVEGGEKLFF.

This chain links TRBV5-1 with TRBJ2-5, with D perhaps matching TRBD2 (5 bases). CDR3 size: 15 residues. Trimming cost V 2 bases and J 0 bases, with 11 bases left between them. Germline V lookup: CDR1 SGHRS, CDR2 YFSETQ. CDR3 loop: CASSFRGLYQETQYF. DNA of the CDR3: TGCGCCAGCAGCTTCCGAGGACTCTACCAAGAGACCCAGTACTTC.

This rearrangement joins TRBV11-2 to TRBJ2-3; no clear D. Deletions cut 5 bases from V and 2 bases from J, with 14 bases between. This CDR3 is 15 amino acids long. The V gene's germline CDR1 is SGHAT and CDR2 FQNNGV. CDR3 coding DNA: TGTGCCAGCAGCCAAAATAAGGACCCCACAGATACGCAGTATTTT. Its translation: CASSQNKDPTDTQYF.

This clonotype was recorded a few times. This rearrangement joins TRBV20-1 to TRBJ1-1; D possibly corresponds to TRBD1 (5 bases). The CDR3 totals 13 residues. With 6 bases removed from V and 0 bases from J, the gap between germline ends came to 11 bases. Germline V gene data show CDR1 as DFQATT and CDR2 as SNEGSKA (reference sequence). The CDR3 sequence: CSAAQDVNTEAFF. The CDR3 DNA follows: TGCAGTGCCGCACAGGACGTGAACACTGAAGCTTTCTTT.

V usage is TRBV5-1 and J usage is TRBJ2-3; 7 bases agree with TRBD1. The V gene end was trimmed by 4 bases and the J gene end by 6 bases; junction bases not matched to a gene: 17. Germline CDR1 and CDR2: SGHRS and YFSETQ. The CDR3 sequence is 17 residues long. The CDR3 DNA reads TGCGCCAGCAGCCGAGAGGGACAGCCGACCCTCGCCGATACGCAGTATTTT. Encoded protein: CASSREGQPTLADTQYF.

This clonotype was counted only a few times. This sequence joins TRBV12-3 or TRBV12-4 and TRBJ2-1; D might be TRBD1 (7 bases). The ends were cut back, 1 base at V and 4 bases at J, with 11 bases in the middle. The CDR3 loop spans 15 amino acids. This chain's CDR3 is CASSLGRGQYNEQFF. In nucleotides, the CDR3 is TGTGCCAGCAGTTTAGGGAGGGGGCAATACAATGAGCAGTTCTTC.

The chain links TRBV5-5 to TRBJ2-3; D tentatively reads TRBD1 or TRBD2 (6 bases each). V was clipped by 2 bases and J by 2 bases, with 12 bases between them. Germline-derived CDR1 and CDR2 are SGHKS and YYEKEE (reference sequence). There are 15 residues in the CDR3. CDR3 amino acids: CASSFRGRVTDTQYF. The CDR3 nucleotides read TGTGCCAGCAGCTTCCGGGGGCGGGTCACAGATACGCAGTATTTT.

The chain employs TRBV6-5 and TRBJ2-3, with D unresolved. Trimming stripped 2 bases from V and 3 bases from J, with 6 bases between. CDR1 is MNHEY and CDR2 is SVGAGI in the germline V gene. The CDR3 is made up of 13 amino acids. In DNA form, the CDR3 reads TGTGCCAGCAGTTACAGGCTGACAGATACGCAGTATTTT. Translation gives CASSYRLTDTQYF.

This clonotype has a count of ten or more. The chain joins TRBV6-2 or TRBV6-3 to TRBJ2-4; 9 bases agree with TRBD1. Germline values: CDR1 MNHEY, CDR2 SVGEGT. The CDR3 totals 13 residues. V lost 5 bases, J lost 5 bases, and 1 base stayed unmatched. CDR3 bases: TGTGCCAGCAGTAGGACAGGGGAAAACATTCAGTACTTC. Its protein is CASSRTGENIQYF.

The V and J genes are TRBV27 and TRBJ2-3; D could derive from TRBD1 or TRBD2 (5 bases each). V lost 10 bases, J lost 4 bases, and 15 bases lay in between. This CDR3 contains 13 residues. CDR1 and CDR2 from the germline V gene are MNHEY and SMNVEV (reference sequence). DNA of the CDR3: TGTGCCATCTGGGGCCGGGGCGCAGATACGCAGTATTTT. Amino acid sequence: CAIWGRGADTQYF.

A remark on this clonotype: Its ends do not fully match the called genes, so a read error is possible. The rearrangement links TRBV14 to TRBJ2-4; the D gene could be TRBD1 or TRBD2 (5 bases each). In germline, CDR1 is SGHDN, CDR2 FVKESK. CDR3 length: 13 residues. In nucleotides, the CDR3 is TGCGCCAGCAGTGTGGGGCGGGAAAACATTCAGTACTTC. Its protein product is CASSVGRENIQYF.

This clonotype was observed once. This chain links TRBV2 with TRBJ1-4; tentative D call: TRBD1 (6 bases). Germline assignment: CDR1 SNHLY and CDR2 FYNNEI. This CDR3 region has 13 residues. V dropped 9 bases and J dropped 5 bases, with 13 bases sitting between them. The CDR3 nucleotides are TGTGCCAGGAAAGACAGGCTGAATGAAAAACTGTTTTTT. The encoded protein is CARKDRLNEKLFF. Filled out from reference TRBV2 and TRBJ1-4, the complete variable domain reads EPEVTQTPSHQVTQMGQEVILRCVPISNHLYFYWYRQILGQKVEFLVSFYNNEISEKSEIFDDQFSVERPDGSNFTLKIRSTKLEDSAMYFCARKDRLNEKLFFGSGTQLSVL.

This clonotype occurred a few times. V and J are TRBV7-8 and TRBJ2-7; D gene unclear. The CDR3 has 12 residues. V lost 3 bases, J lost 6 bases, and 9 bases lay in between. The V gene's germline CDR1 is SGHVS and CDR2 FQNEAQ. The CDR3 protein is CASSLNNFEQYF. CDR3 DNA: TGTGCCAGCAGCTTGAATAATTTCGAGCAGTACTTC.